A selection of T cell receptor beta chains follows, all from one sample in a study of blood T cell repertoires in COVID-19. The protocol was immunoSEQ multiplex PCR, while the TCRdb copy is restricted to in-frame clones and leaves out a portion. The table shows approximately 150,000 clones, with over 80% occurring only once. Sequencing was carried out using peripheral blood. These receptors were obtained from a woman aged 80 or over with COVID-19, enrolled during active disease. Both conserved end residues are part of each CDR3. D genes are given only for firm matches. Clone size is stated in some rows and not others, as once, few, many or a class when expanded.

j_gene: TRBJ2-3; v_gene: TRBV5-1; abundance: -; d_gene: -; CDR3aa: CASSSGVSTDTQYF; CDR3nt: TGCGCCAGCAGCTCGGGGGTTAGCACAGATACGCAGTATTTT
j_gene: TRBJ1-2; v_gene: TRBV29-1; abundance: -; d_gene: -; CDR3aa: CSVEGPGNYGYTF; CDR3nt: TGCAGCGTTGAGGGGCCCGGGAACTATGGCTACACCTTC
j_gene: TRBJ1-2; v_gene: TRBV6-5; abundance: few; d_gene: -; CDR3aa: CASTPSTGGYGYTF; CDR3nt: TGTGCCAGCACACCGAGTACCGGAGGGTATGGCTACACCTTC
j_gene: TRBJ1-1; v_gene: TRBV9; abundance: -; d_gene: TRBD1; CDR3aa: CASSVSLEDREVFF; CDR3nt: TGTGCCAGCAGCGTATCTCTAGAGGACAGGGAGGTATTCTTT
j_gene: TRBJ2-3; v_gene: TRBV7-8; abundance: -; d_gene: -; CDR3aa: CASSPRGNRGSTDTQYF; CDR3nt: TGTGCCAGCAGCCCCAGGGGTAATCGCGGGAGCACAGATACGCAGTATTTT
j_gene: TRBJ2-3; v_gene: TRBV14; abundance: -; d_gene: TRBD2; CDR3aa: CASSQGTSGRWDTQYF; CDR3nt: TGTGCCAGCAGCCAAGGGACTAGCGGGAGATGGGATACGCAGTATTTT
j_gene: TRBJ2-6; v_gene: TRBV28; abundance: once; d_gene: -; CDR3aa: CASSVYRAGANVLTF; CDR3nt: TGTGCCAGCAGTGTATACAGGGCTGGGGCCAACGTCCTGACTTTC
j_gene: TRBJ1-1; v_gene: TRBV27; abundance: -; d_gene: TRBD1; CDR3aa: CASSLFRPGQPLFEAFF; CDR3nt: TGTGCCAGCAGTTTATTTCGTCCGGGACAGCCTTTATTTGAAGCTTTCTTT
j_gene: TRBJ2-3; v_gene: TRBV9; abundance: -; d_gene: TRBD2; CDR3aa: CASSPGIKLAGGPPQYF; CDR3nt: TGTGCCAGCAGCCCTGGGATAAAACTAGCGGGGGGCCCCCCCCAGTATTTT
j_gene: TRBJ1-4; v_gene: TRBV7-2; abundance: -; d_gene: TRBD1; CDR3aa: CASSSRGATNEKLFF; CDR3nt: TGTGCCAGCAGCTCCAGGGGGGCAACTAATGAAAAACTGTTTTTT
j_gene: TRBJ2-3; v_gene: TRBV29-1; abundance: -; d_gene: TRBD2; CDR3aa: CSVPATSGGGGTQYF; CDR3nt: TGCAGCGTTCCCGCGACTAGCGGGGGGGGTGGTACGCAGTATTTT
j_gene: TRBJ1-5; v_gene: TRBV7-8; abundance: -; d_gene: -; CDR3aa: CASSLAGEGQPQHF; CDR3nt: TGTGCCAGCAGCTTAGCGGGGGAGGGCCAGCCCCAGCATTTT
j_gene: TRBJ1-4; v_gene: TRBV28; abundance: once; d_gene: TRBD1; CDR3aa: CASETGNEKLFF; CDR3nt: TGTGCCAGCGAGACAGGGAATGAAAAACTGTTTTTT
j_gene: TRBJ2-7; v_gene: TRBV6-5; abundance: -; d_gene: TRBD2; CDR3aa: CASSRGGLAGSEQYF; CDR3nt: TGTGCCAGCAGTCGGGGGGGGCTAGCGGGAAGCGAGCAGTACTTC
j_gene: TRBJ1-4; v_gene: TRBV7-6; abundance: -; d_gene: -; CDR3aa: CASSYVAGAVGREKLFF; CDR3nt: TGTGCCAGCAGCTACGTCGCAGGGGCCGTGGGACGGGAAAAACTGTTTTTT
j_gene: TRBJ2-1; v_gene: TRBV3-1/TRBV3-2; abundance: -; d_gene: TRBD2; CDR3aa: CASSQDRGTSGTPGDEQFF; CDR3nt: TGTGCCAGCAGCCAAGATCGGGGTACTAGCGGGACACCAGGCGATGAGCAGTTCTTC
j_gene: TRBJ2-1; v_gene: TRBV7-9; abundance: -; d_gene: -; CDR3aa: CATPLSGEQFF; CDR3nt: TGTGCCACCCCCCTCTCCGGTGAGCAGTTCTTC
j_gene: TRBJ2-7; v_gene: TRBV5-1; abundance: -; d_gene: -; CDR3aa: CASSLVAGSRHEQYF; CDR3nt: TGCGCCAGCAGCTTGGTAGCAGGGTCTCGGCACGAGCAGTACTTC
j_gene: TRBJ2-5; v_gene: TRBV7-6; abundance: -; d_gene: TRBD1; CDR3aa: CASSLPWTGYETQYF; CDR3nt: TGTGCCAGCAGCTTACCTTGGACAGGGTACGAGACCCAGTACTTC
j_gene: TRBJ1-1; v_gene: TRBV28; abundance: -; d_gene: -; CDR3aa: CASIGLAVGGLRTEAFF; CDR3nt: TGTGCCAGCATAGGGTTAGCGGTGGGGGGGTTGCGGACTGAAGCTTTCTTT
j_gene: TRBJ2-6; v_gene: TRBV6-1; abundance: -; d_gene: -; CDR3aa: CASSGLLPPAGANVLTF; CDR3nt: TGTGCCAGCAGTGGACTCCTTCCACCGGCGGGGGCCAACGTCCTGACTTTC
j_gene: TRBJ2-1; v_gene: TRBV6-5; abundance: -; d_gene: TRBD2; CDR3aa: CASRRTSGEQFF; CDR3nt: TGTGCCAGCAGACGGACTAGCGGGGAGCAGTTCTTC
j_gene: TRBJ1-2; v_gene: TRBV18; abundance: -; d_gene: -; CDR3aa: CASSPVVGYTF; CDR3nt: TGTGCCAGCTCACCCGTAGTGGGCTACACCTTC
j_gene: TRBJ1-3; v_gene: TRBV5-5; abundance: -; d_gene: -; CDR3aa: CASSLSGAGNTIYF; CDR3nt: TGTGCCAGCAGCTTGTCAGGGGCTGGAAACACCATATATTTT
j_gene: TRBJ1-4; v_gene: TRBV18; abundance: -; d_gene: -; CDR3aa: CASSLSGGPEKLFF; CDR3nt: TGTGCCAGCTCACTGAGCGGGGGCCCTGAAAAACTGTTTTTT
j_gene: TRBJ2-7; v_gene: TRBV7-9; abundance: -; d_gene: -; CDR3aa: CASSPTGSSYEQYF; CDR3nt: TGTGCCAGCAGCCCGACAGGAAGCTCCTACGAGCAGTACTTC
j_gene: TRBJ1-4; v_gene: TRBV5-8; abundance: -; d_gene: -; CDR3aa: CASSRDAGFNEKLFF; CDR3nt: TGTGCCAGCAGCCGCGACGCGGGATTTAATGAAAAACTGTTTTTT
j_gene: TRBJ1-2; v_gene: TRBV19; abundance: -; d_gene: -; CDR3aa: CASSILGERGYTF; CDR3nt: TGTGCCAGTAGTATCTTAGGGGAACGTGGCTACACCTTC
j_gene: TRBJ1-4; v_gene: TRBV4-1; abundance: -; d_gene: TRBD1; CDR3aa: CASSLQGAGTNEKLFF; CDR3nt: TGCGCCAGCAGCCTCCAGGGGGCAGGGACTAATGAAAAACTGTTTTTT
j_gene: TRBJ1-4; v_gene: TRBV4-1; abundance: -; d_gene: -; CDR3aa: CASSQREQAVWDEKLFF; CDR3nt: TGCGCCAGCAGCCAAAGGGAGCAGGCCGTATGGGATGAAAAACTGTTTTTT
j_gene: TRBJ2-7; v_gene: TRBV5-1; abundance: once; d_gene: -; CDR3aa: CASSPGLESLSYEQYF; CDR3nt: TGCGCCAGCAGTCCCGGGTTGGAGAGCCTTTCCTACGAGCAGTACTTC
j_gene: TRBJ2-4; v_gene: TRBV9; abundance: -; d_gene: -; CDR3aa: CASSIQGGIQYF; CDR3nt: TGTGCCAGCAGCATCCAGGGGGGCATTCAGTACTTC
j_gene: TRBJ2-1; v_gene: TRBV19; abundance: -; d_gene: -; CDR3aa: CASRPGHPLYNEQFF; CDR3nt: TGTGCCAGTAGGCCGGGACATCCTTTATACAATGAGCAGTTCTTC
j_gene: TRBJ1-2; v_gene: TRBV3-1/TRBV3-2; abundance: -; d_gene: TRBD1; CDR3aa: CASSQWGQGDYGYTF; CDR3nt: TGTGCCAGCAGCCAATGGGGACAGGGTGACTATGGCTACACCTTC
j_gene: TRBJ2-7; v_gene: TRBV10-3; abundance: once; d_gene: TRBD2; CDR3aa: CAISEFLAGAYEQYF; CDR3nt: TGTGCCATCAGTGAGTTTCTAGCGGGAGCATACGAGCAGTACTTC
j_gene: TRBJ2-7; v_gene: TRBV29-1; abundance: -; d_gene: -; CDR3aa: CSAILYLRTYEQYF; CDR3nt: TGCAGCGCAATCCTGTACTTGCGGACCTACGAGCAGTACTTC
j_gene: TRBJ1-6; v_gene: TRBV7-2; abundance: few; d_gene: -; CDR3aa: CASGALDSPLHF; CDR3nt: TGTGCCAGCGGGGCGCTGGATTCACCCCTCCACTTT
j_gene: TRBJ2-5; v_gene: TRBV7-8; abundance: once; d_gene: -; CDR3aa: CASSLGRTETQYF; CDR3nt: TGTGCCAGCAGCTTAGGCAGAACAGAGACCCAGTACTTC
j_gene: TRBJ2-5; v_gene: TRBV6-5; abundance: -; d_gene: TRBD2; CDR3aa: CASTLAGEGETQYF; CDR3nt: TGTGCCAGCACTCTGGCGGGGGAGGGGGAGACCCAGTACTTC
j_gene: TRBJ2-7; v_gene: TRBV9; abundance: once; d_gene: TRBD1; CDR3aa: CASSAGQGVISYEQYF; CDR3nt: TGTGCCAGCAGCGCGGGACAGGGAGTAATCTCCTACGAGCAGTACTTC
j_gene: TRBJ1-6; v_gene: TRBV6-5; abundance: -; d_gene: TRBD1; CDR3aa: CASSDRDNSPLHF; CDR3nt: TGTGCCAGCAGCGACAGGGATAATTCACCCCTCCACTTT